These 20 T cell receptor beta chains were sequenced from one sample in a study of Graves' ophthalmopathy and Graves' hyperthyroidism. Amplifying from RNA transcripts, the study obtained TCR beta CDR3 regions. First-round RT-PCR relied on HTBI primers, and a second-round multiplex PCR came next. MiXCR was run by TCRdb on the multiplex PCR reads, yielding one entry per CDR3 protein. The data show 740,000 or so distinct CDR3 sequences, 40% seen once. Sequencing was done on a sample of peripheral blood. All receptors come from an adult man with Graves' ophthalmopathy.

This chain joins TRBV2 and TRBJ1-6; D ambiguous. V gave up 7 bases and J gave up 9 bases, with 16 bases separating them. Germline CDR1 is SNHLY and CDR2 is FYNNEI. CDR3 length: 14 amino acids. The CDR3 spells CASILGGNSSPLHF. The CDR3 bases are TGTGCCAGCATTCTAGGAGGAAATAGTTCACCCCTCCACTTT.

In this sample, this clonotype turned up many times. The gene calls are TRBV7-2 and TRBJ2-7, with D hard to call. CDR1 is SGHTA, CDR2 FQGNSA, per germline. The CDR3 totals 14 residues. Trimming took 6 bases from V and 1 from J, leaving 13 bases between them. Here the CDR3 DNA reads TGTGCCAGCAGTCCTGACTTTTCTTCCTACGAGCAGTACTTC. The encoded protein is CASSPDFSSYEQYF.

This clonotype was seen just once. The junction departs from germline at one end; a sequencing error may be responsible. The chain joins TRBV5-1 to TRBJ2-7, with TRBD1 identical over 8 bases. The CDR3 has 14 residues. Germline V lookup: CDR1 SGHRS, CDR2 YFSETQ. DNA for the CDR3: TGCGCCAGCAGCTTGGGAGGACAGGGCTACGGGCAGTACTTC. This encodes CASSLGGQGYGQYF.

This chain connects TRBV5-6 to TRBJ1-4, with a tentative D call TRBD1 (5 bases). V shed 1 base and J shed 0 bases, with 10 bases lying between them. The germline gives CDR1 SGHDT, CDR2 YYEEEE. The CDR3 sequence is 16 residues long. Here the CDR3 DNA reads TGTGCCAGCAGCTTGAGGGGTGATGCAACTAATGAAAAACTGTTTTTT. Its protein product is CASSLRGDATNEKLFF.

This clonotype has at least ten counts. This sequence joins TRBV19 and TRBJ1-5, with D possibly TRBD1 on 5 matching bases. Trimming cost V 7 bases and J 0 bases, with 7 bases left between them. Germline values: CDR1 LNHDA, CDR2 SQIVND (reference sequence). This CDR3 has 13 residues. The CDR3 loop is CASNQGSNQPQHF. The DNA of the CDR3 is TGTGCCAGTAACCAGGGTAGCAATCAGCCCCAGCATTTT.

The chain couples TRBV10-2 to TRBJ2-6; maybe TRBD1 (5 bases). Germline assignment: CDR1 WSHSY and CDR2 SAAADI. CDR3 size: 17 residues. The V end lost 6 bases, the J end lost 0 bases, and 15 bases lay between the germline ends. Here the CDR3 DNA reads TGCGCCAGCAGCCACCGAACAGGTAACTCTGGGGCCAACGTCCTGACTTTC. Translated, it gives CASSHRTGNSGANVLTF.

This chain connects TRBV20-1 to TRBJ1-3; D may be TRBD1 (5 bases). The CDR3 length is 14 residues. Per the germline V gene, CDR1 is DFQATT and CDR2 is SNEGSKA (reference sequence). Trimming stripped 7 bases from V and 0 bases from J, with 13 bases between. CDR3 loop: CSVDGTPSGNTIYF. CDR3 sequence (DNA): TGCAGTGTTGACGGGACGCCCTCTGGAAACACCATATATTTT.

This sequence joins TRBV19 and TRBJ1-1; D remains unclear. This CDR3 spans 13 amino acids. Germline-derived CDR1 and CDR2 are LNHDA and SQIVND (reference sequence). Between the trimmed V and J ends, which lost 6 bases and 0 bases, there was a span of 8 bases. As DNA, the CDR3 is TGTGCCAGTAGGGCCCCTGTGAACACTGAAGCTTTCTTT. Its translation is CASRAPVNTEAFF.

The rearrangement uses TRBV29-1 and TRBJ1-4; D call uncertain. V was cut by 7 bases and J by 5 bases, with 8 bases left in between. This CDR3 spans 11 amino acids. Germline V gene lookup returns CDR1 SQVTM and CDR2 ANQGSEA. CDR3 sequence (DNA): TGCAGCGCCCGGAAGAATGAAAAACTGTTTTTT. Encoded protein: CSARKNEKLFF.

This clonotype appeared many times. The CDR3 bases are TGTGCCATCAGTGAGGCAGGGTTGCATCAGCCCCAGCATTTT. Translating gives CAISEAGLHQPQHF. The J gene is TRBJ1-5, the V gene TRBV10-3; possible D gene TRBD1, 5 bases. The germline CDR1 and CDR2 sequences are ENHRY and SYGVKD. V lost 2 bases and J 5 bases, leaving 10 bases between the germline ends. This CDR3 has 14 amino acids.

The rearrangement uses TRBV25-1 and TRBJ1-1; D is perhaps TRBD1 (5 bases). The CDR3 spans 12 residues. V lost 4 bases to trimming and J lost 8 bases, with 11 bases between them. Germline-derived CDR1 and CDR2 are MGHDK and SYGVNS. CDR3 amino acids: CASSGVRGEAFF. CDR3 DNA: TGTGCCAGCAGTGGCGTCCGGGGGGAAGCTTTCTTT.

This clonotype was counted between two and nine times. The DNA of the CDR3 is TGCAGTGCTAGAGATCCGAGAGGGAATGAAAAACTGTTTTTT. Translation: CSARDPRGNEKLFF. The chain is built from TRBV20-1 and TRBJ1-4, with D uncertain. The CDR3 contains 14 residues. CDR1 is DFQATT and CDR2 is SNEGSKA in the germline V gene (reference sequence). The V and J ends lost 0 bases and 5 bases respectively, with 10 bases between them.

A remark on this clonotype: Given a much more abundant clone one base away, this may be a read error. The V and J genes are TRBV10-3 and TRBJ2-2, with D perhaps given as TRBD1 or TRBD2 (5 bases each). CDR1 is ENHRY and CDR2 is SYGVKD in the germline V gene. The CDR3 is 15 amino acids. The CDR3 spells CAISESRKDTGELVF. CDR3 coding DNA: TGTGCCATCAGTGAGTCGAGGAAGGACACCGGGGAGCTGGTTTTT.

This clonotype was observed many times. The CDR3 DNA sequence: TGTGCCAGCAGCTTGGACAGGGCTTACACTGAAGCTTTCTTT. It codes for CASSLDRAYTEAFF. This chain joins TRBV5-5 and TRBJ1-1; a weak D match, TRBD1 (6 bases). V was trimmed by 0 bases and J by 3 bases, leaving 9 bases between them. CDR1 SGHKS and CDR2 YYEKEE come from the germline V gene (reference sequence). The CDR3 is 14 residues long.

CDR3: CASSSRGVETQYF. The DNA of the CDR3 is TGTGCCAGCAGCTCTCGAGGGGTAGAGACCCAGTACTTC. The genes are TRBV7-9 and TRBJ2-5, with D perhaps being TRBD1 or TRBD2 (5 bases each). The germline V and J ends were trimmed by 4 bases and 4 bases, with 10 bases remaining between them. The germline gives CDR1 SEHNR, CDR2 FQNEAQ (reference sequence). This CDR3 is built from 13 residues.

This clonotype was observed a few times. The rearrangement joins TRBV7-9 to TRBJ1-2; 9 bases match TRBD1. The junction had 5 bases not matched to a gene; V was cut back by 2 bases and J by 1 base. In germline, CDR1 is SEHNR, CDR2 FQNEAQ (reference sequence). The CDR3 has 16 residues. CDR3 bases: TGTGCCAGCAGCTTATCCGGGACAGGGAGTAACTATGGCTACACCTTC. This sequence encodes CASSLSGTGSNYGYTF. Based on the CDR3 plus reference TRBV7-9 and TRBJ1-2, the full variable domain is DTGVSQNPRHKITKRGQNVTFRCDPISEHNRLYWYRQTLGQGPEFLTYFQNEAQLEKSRLLSDRFSAERPKGSFSTLEIQRTEQGDSAMYLCASSLSGTGSNYGYTFGSGTRLTVV.

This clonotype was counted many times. The CDR3 DNA follows: TGTGCCAGCAGTGAAGGACAGAAAACTGAAGCTTTCTTT. It encodes CASSEGQKTEAFF. J is TRBJ1-1 and V is TRBV2; perhaps TRBD1 as D (5 bases). Germline values: CDR1 SNHLY, CDR2 FYNNEI. V was clipped by 1 base and J by 5 bases, with 8 bases between them. CDR3 size: 13 residues. Filled out from reference TRBV2 and TRBJ1-1, the complete variable domain reads EPEVTQTPSHQVTQMGQEVILRCVPISNHLYFYWYRQILGQKVEFLVSFYNNEISEKSEIFDDQFSVERPDGSNFTLKIRSTKLEDSAMYFCASSEGQKTEAFFGQGTRLTVV.

This chain's CDR3 is CSPTCGGSDSGNTIYF. CDR3 nucleotide sequence: TGCAGCCCCACGTGCGGGGGGTCAGACTCTGGAAACACCATATATTTT. The V gene is TRBV20-1, the J gene TRBJ1-3, with D possibly matching TRBD1 (5 bases). This CDR3 is built from 16 residues. Per germline, CDR1 DFQATT and CDR2 SNEGSKA (reference sequence).

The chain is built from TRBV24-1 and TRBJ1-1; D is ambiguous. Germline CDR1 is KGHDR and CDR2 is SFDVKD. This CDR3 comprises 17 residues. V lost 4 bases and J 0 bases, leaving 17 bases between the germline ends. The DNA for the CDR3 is TGTGCCACCAGTGAAGGGCCCGGCGGGAATCTGAACACTGAAGCTTTCTTT. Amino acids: CATSEGPGGNLNTEAFF.

CDR3 loop: CASSLWTGDQPQHF. CDR3 bases: TGTGCCAGTAGTCTTTGGACAGGGGATCAGCCCCAGCATTTT. The chain recombines TRBV24-1 with TRBJ1-5; TRBD1 aligns across 9 bases. V was clipped by 11 bases and J by 5 bases; unmatched bases: 9. The CDR3 has 14 residues. Germline CDR1 KGHDR, CDR2 SFDVKD.